In this sample, the clone carrying this T cell receptor beta chain turned up many times. What it recognizes is unknown. The CDR3 contains 14 residues. CDR1 is DFQATT, CDR2 SNEGSKA, per germline (reference sequence). The V and J ends lost 5 bases and 1 base respectively, with 12 bases between them. The data derive from a study of blood T cells in healthy people across ages. Study results and caveats: The recorded TCR beta diversity per million T cells decreased in a roughly linear manner with age. A strong correlation was found between TCR beta diversity and the percentage of naive T cells.

Then a second PCR, running about 7 to 11 cycles, was carried out with a sample-barcoded 5' primer and a J-beta primer mix. One entry per CDR3 protein, called by TCRdb with MiXCR from the 5' RACE reads. Here the sample spans about 640,000 distinct CDR3 sequences, about 30% being singletons. Material for sequencing was blood. The rearrangement links TRBV20-1 to TRBJ2-1; D might be TRBD1 (6 bases). The receptor was derived from a woman older than 75 in good health. The CDR3 nucleotides are TGCAGTGCTGCCGGACAGTTATCCTACAATGAGCAGTTCTTC. Protein: CSAAGQLSYNEQFF.